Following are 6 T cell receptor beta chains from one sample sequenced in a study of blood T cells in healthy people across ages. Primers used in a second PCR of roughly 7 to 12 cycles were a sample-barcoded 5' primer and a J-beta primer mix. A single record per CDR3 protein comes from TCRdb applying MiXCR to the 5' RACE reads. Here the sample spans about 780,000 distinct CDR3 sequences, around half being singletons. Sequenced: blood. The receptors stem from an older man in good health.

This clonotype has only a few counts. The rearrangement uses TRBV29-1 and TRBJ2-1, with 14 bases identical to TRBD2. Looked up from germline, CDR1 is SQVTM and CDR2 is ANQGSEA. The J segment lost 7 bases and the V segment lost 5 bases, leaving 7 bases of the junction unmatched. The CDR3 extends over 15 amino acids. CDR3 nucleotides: TGCAGCGTTTCCGGGACTAGCGGGAGTCGGAATGAGCAGTTCTTC. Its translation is CSVSGTSGSRNEQFF.

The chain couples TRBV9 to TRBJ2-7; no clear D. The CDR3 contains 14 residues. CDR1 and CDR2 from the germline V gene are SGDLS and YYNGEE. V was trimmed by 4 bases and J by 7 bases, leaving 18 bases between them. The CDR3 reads CASSPIDRNGEQYF. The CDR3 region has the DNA TGTGCCAGCAGCCCTATTGACCGCAACGGGGAGCAGTACTTC. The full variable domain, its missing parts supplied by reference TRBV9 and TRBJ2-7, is DSGVTQTPKHLITATGQRVTLRCSPRSGDLSVYWYQQSLDQGLQFLIQYYNGEERAKGNILERFSAQQFPDLHSELNLSSLELGDSALYFCASSPIDRNGEQYFGPGTRLTVT.

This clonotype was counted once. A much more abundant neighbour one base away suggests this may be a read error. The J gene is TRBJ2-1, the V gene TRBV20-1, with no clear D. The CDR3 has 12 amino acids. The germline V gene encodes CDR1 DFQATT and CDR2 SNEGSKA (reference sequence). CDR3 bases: TGCAGTGCCAAAATGACCCACAATGAGCGGTTCTTC. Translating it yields CSAKMTHNERFF.

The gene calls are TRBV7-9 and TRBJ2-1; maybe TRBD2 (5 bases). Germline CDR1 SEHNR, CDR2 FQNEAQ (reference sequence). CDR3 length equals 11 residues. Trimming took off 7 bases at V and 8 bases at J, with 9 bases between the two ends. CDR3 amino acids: CASIKGDEQFF. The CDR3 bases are TGTGCCAGCATCAAGGGAGATGAGCAGTTCTTC.

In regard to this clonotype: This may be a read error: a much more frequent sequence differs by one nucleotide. The CDR3 sequence is CASSQGFRDRVSYEQYF. The CDR3, as DNA: TGCGCCAGCAGCCAAGGGTTCCGGGACAGGGTTTCCTACGAGCAGTACTTC. The chain is built from TRBV4-3 and TRBJ2-4; the match to TRBD1 covers 9 bases. The last part of the DNA fits TRBJ2-7 better; the J call may be wrong. The germline V gene encodes CDR1 LGHNA and CDR2 YSLEER. The CDR3 is made up of 17 amino acids.

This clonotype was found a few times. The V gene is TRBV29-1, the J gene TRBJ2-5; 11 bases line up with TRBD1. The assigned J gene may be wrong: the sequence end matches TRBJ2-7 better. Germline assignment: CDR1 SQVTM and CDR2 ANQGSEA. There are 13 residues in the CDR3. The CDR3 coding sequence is TGCAGCACGTTGGGGACAGGGGGGTACGAGCAGTACTTC. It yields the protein CSTLGTGGYEQYF.